This entry features one T cell receptor beta chain sequence. The antigen remains undetermined. These data originate in a study of shared clonotypes between healthy human individuals. The study, taken as a whole, reports: The study drew on few donors, limiting represented genetic and exposure-history diversity. Generation probabilities were higher for clonotypes shared across all four sorted-subset donors than for unshared ones. Apart from blood, nothing was sampled; tissue repertoires likely differ.

When replicate PCRs were run on sorted subsets, they used about 220 ng DNA, roughly 30,000 T cell genomes. Assay: immunoSEQ multiplex PCR; the TCRdb copy retains only in-frame clones and omits some. The sample has around 1,100,000 clones; approximately 75% are singletons. V dropped 5 bases and J dropped 6; count of bases not matched to a gene: 6. Germline lookup yields CDR1 SGHNT and CDR2 YENEEA. There are 15 residues in the CDR3. The sequencing input was memory CD4+ T cells from PBMCs. Documented subset: CD45RA-negative fraction. The source is a man in his late teens or twenties in good health. Some clones in this sample may be carry-over from other donors' samples. The chain couples TRBV11-3 to TRBJ2-1; 11 nucleotides agree with TRBD1. This chain's CDR3 is CASSLGQGEINEQFF. CDR3 nucleotides: TGTGCCAGCAGCCTGGGACAGGGGGAAATCAATGAGCAGTTCTTC.